This passage covers 26 T cell receptor beta chains from one sample sequenced in a study of human T cells and chemical hapten exposure. From the RACE reads, TCRdb called clonotypes with MiXCR, one entry per CDR3 protein. Of 150,000 to 200,000 distinct CDR3 sequences in the sample, around 30% were seen once. Stated time point: pre-sensitization, week 0. The treatment: therapeutic diphenylcyclopropenone sensitization with weekly scalp DPC. The specimen comprised whole blood, sampled in connection with sensitization to the hapten diphenylcyclopropenone (DPC). The receptors were sampled from a woman aged 25 to 39 with alopecia areata. Some clones in this sample may be carry-over from other donors' samples.

The rearrangement uses TRBV30 and TRBJ2-2; TRBD2 matches at 8 bases. Trimming took 3 bases from V and 5 from J; bases not matched to a gene: 5. The CDR3 is 14 amino acids. CDR1 GTSNPN and CDR2 SVGIG come from the germline V gene (reference sequence). The CDR3, as DNA: TGTGCCTGGAGCGGGACTAGTAAAACCGGGGAGCTGTTTTTT. Protein product: CAWSGTSKTGELFF.

Many counts were recorded for this clonotype. The rearrangement links TRBV7-3 to TRBJ2-1, with a tentative D call TRBD2 (6 bases). From germline, CDR1 is SGHTA and CDR2 FQGTGA. Trimming left V 0 bases short and J 8 bases short, with 8 bases between. This CDR3 is built from 13 residues. CDR3 loop: CASSLTWGDEQFF. CDR3 nucleotide sequence: TGTGCCAGCAGCTTAACCTGGGGGGATGAGCAGTTCTTC.

This clonotype was observed a few times. The genes are TRBV6-2 or TRBV6-3 and TRBJ1-4; D unclear. This CDR3 contains 14 residues. The germline gives CDR1 MNHEY, CDR2 SVGEGT. Trimming took 8 bases from V and 4 from J, leaving 14 bases between them. CDR3 nucleotide sequence: TGTGCCAGCGAACCGAGGCAGTATAATGAAAAACTGTTTTTT. It yields the protein CASEPRQYNEKLFF.

The chain combines TRBV9 with TRBJ2-1, with TRBD2 matching 7 bases. The CDR3 sequence is 16 residues long. Losses at the gene ends were 1 base for V and 9 bases for J; bases not matched to a gene: 13. Germline-derived CDR1 and CDR2 are SGDLS and YYNGEE. Written as DNA, the CDR3 is TGTGCCAGCAGCGTAACGGCGGGAGCCCCCGGAAGTGAGCAGTTCTTC. It encodes CASSVTAGAPGSEQFF. The whole variable domain, filled in from reference TRBV9 and TRBJ2-1, reads DSGVTQTPKHLITATGQRVTLRCSPRSGDLSVYWYQQSLDQGLQFLIQYYNGEERAKGNILERFSAQQFPDLHSELNLSSLELGDSALYFCASSVTAGAPGSEQFFGPGTRLTVL.

The V and J genes are TRBV28 and TRBJ1-4; tentatively, D is TRBD1 (6 bases). Trimming removed 5 bases at V and 5 bases at J, with 15 bases between. The CDR3 loop spans 15 amino acids. The V gene's germline CDR1 is MDHEN and CDR2 SYDVKM. The CDR3: CASSPPWGQNEKLFF. The CDR3 DNA reads TGTGCCAGCAGTCCACCCTGGGGGCAGAATGAAAAACTGTTTTTT.

The rearrangement joins TRBV28 to TRBJ1-4; D not certain. The CDR3 has 16 amino acids. Germline lookup yields CDR1 MDHEN and CDR2 SYDVKM. Trimming took off 7 bases at V and 5 bases at J, with 20 bases between the two ends. CDR3 loop: CASTLASAGWNEKLFF. CDR3 nucleotides: TGTGCCAGCACCCTTGCCAGTGCGGGGTGGAATGAAAAACTGTTTTTT.

The genes are TRBV29-1 and TRBJ2-6; D is possibly TRBD1 or TRBD2 (5 bases each). Trimming removed 6 bases at V and 0 bases at J, with 15 bases between. This CDR3 spans 16 amino acids. Germline V gene data show CDR1 as SQVTM and CDR2 as ANQGSEA. The CDR3 here is CSVVGASDSGANVLTF. In DNA form, the CDR3 reads TGCAGCGTCGTCGGGGCCTCCGACTCTGGGGCCAACGTCCTGACTTTC.

A few counts support this clonotype. The chain is built from TRBV7-2 and TRBJ1-5; D is uncertain. V dropped 1 base and J dropped 2 bases, with 9 bases sitting between them. The CDR3 has 15 amino acids. Germline CDR1 SGHTA, CDR2 FQGNSA. The CDR3 reads CASSLVDGGNQPQHF. The CDR3 coding sequence is TGTGCCAGCAGCTTAGTGGACGGGGGCAATCAGCCCCAGCATTTT.

CDR3 nucleotides: TGTGCCAGCAGCCAAGAGTGGTCAGCGGGAGCTTTGGATGAGCAGTTCTTC. It yields the protein CASSQEWSAGALDEQFF. V and J are TRBV3-1 and TRBJ2-1; 8 nucleotides agree with TRBD2. Trimming took 0 bases from V and 8 from J; bases not matched to a gene: 12. The CDR3 totals 17 residues. Germline V CDR1 and CDR2: LGHDT, YNNKEL (reference sequence).

This clonotype was seen more than once but under ten times. It is likely a read error, because the conserved phenylalanine at the end of the CDR3 is missing. The limits of the CDR3 on the DNA are not certain, so only TCRdb's listed CDR3 is given. This chain uses TRBV7-9 with TRBJ1-3. The CDR3 contains 11 residues when both ends are counted. The germline CDR1 and CDR2 sequences are SEHNR and FQNEAQ (reference sequence). The chain's CDR3 is CASSLEGPPVP.

The V call is TRBV20-1, the J call TRBJ2-5, with 10 bases lining up with TRBD2. This CDR3 spans 14 amino acids. Losses at the gene ends were 3 bases for V and 3 bases for J; bases not matched to a gene: 4. Germline CDR1 DFQATT, CDR2 SNEGSKA (reference sequence). The CDR3 DNA reads TGCAGTGCTAGTATTCTAGCGGGGGAAGAGACCCAGTACTTC. This codes for CSASILAGEETQYF.

This clonotype was counted only a few times. This sequence joins TRBV9 and TRBJ2-2; possibly TRBD1 for D (6 bases). Trimming removed 0 bases at V and 0 bases at J, with 12 bases between. The CDR3 extends over 17 amino acids. CDR1 is SGDLS and CDR2 is YYNGEE in the germline V gene. The CDR3 region is CASSVGFGGANTGELFF. CDR3 nucleotide sequence: TGTGCCAGCAGCGTAGGGTTTGGGGGCGCGAACACCGGGGAGCTGTTTTTT.

This clonotype was picked up a small number of times. The rearrangement uses TRBV29-1 and TRBJ2-1, with TRBD2 matching over 11 bases. CDR3 length: 15 residues. Looked up from germline, CDR1 is SQVTM and CDR2 is ANQGSEA. J lost 8 bases, V lost 2 bases, and 8 bases had no gene match. CDR3 protein: CSVETSGGLGDEQFF. CDR3 nucleotides: TGCAGCGTTGAAACTAGCGGGGGCCTAGGCGATGAGCAGTTCTTC.

The chain recombines TRBV10-3 with TRBJ1-1, with D uncertain. Germline-derived CDR1 and CDR2 are ENHRY and SYGVKD. The CDR3 consists of 14 residues. V gave up 3 bases and J gave up 3 bases, with 11 bases separating them. This CDR3 is CAISDWQIDTEAFF. CDR3 nucleotide sequence: TGTGCCATCAGTGATTGGCAGATCGACACTGAAGCTTTCTTT.

V usage is TRBV29-1 and J usage is TRBJ2-3, with D possibly TRBD1 on 5 matching bases. Germline V CDR1 and CDR2: SQVTM, ANQGSEA. CDR3 length equals 13 residues. The V end lost 4 bases, the J end lost 0 bases, and 8 bases lay between the germline ends. The CDR3 DNA follows: TGCAGCGTTGCAGGGCCTAGCACAGATACGCAGTATTTT. Residues: CSVAGPSTDTQYF.

This clonotype was observed a handful of times. The chain uses TRBV7-2 and TRBJ2-6; the D is unclear. V lost 5 bases and J 5 bases, leaving 7 bases between the germline ends. Germline values: CDR1 SGHTA, CDR2 FQGNSA. The CDR3 has 13 amino acids. The CDR3 region has the DNA TGTGCCAGCAGCCCACAGCGGGCCAACGTCCTGACTTTC. The encoded protein is CASSPQRANVLTF.

This chain links TRBV4-2 with TRBJ2-5; 7 bases line up with TRBD2. J was trimmed by 4 bases and V by 3 bases; bases with no gene match: 14. Germline loops: CDR1 LGHNA, CDR2 YNFKEQ. This CDR3 is 17 amino acids long. The CDR3 loop is CASSQPDGTGRGETQYF. CDR3 nucleotides: TGTGCCAGCAGCCAGCCCGACGGAACGGGGAGGGGAGAGACCCAGTACTTC.

The chain has TRBV7-9 and TRBJ1-6, with unresolved D. V was pared by 5 bases and J by 0 bases, with 8 bases between. CDR3 length: 15 residues. Germline CDR1 and CDR2: SEHNR and FQNEAQ (reference sequence). The CDR3 loop is CASSPGYSYNSPLHF. Here the CDR3 DNA reads TGTGCCAGCAGCCCGGGGTACTCCTATAATTCACCCCTCCACTTT.

This clonotype was found a few times. The rearrangement uses TRBV28 and TRBJ2-7, with D possibly called TRBD1 or TRBD2 (5 bases each). The CDR3 is 14 amino acids. V dropped 7 bases and J dropped 6 bases, with 19 bases sitting between them. Germline values: CDR1 MDHEN, CDR2 SYDVKM. The CDR3 coding sequence is TGTGCCAGCACTAACGTGGGGGAGCGTTCCGAGCAGTACTTC. Its translation is CASTNVGERSEQYF. Variable domain in full (rest from reference TRBV28 and TRBJ2-7): DVKVTQSSRYLVKRTGEKVFLECVQDMDHENMFWYRQDPGLGLRLIYFSYDVKMKEKGDIPEGYSVSREKKERFSLILESASTNQTSMYLCASTNVGERSEQYFGPGTRLTVT.

The gene calls are TRBV4-2 and TRBJ2-7; TRBD2 is a possible D gene (6 bases). Trimming left V 0 bases short and J 2 bases short, with 11 bases between. The CDR3 spans 15 residues. Looked up from germline, CDR1 is LGHNA and CDR2 is YNFKEQ. This chain's CDR3 is CASSQERDSPYEQYF. In DNA form, the CDR3 reads TGTGCCAGCAGCCAAGAACGGGACTCACCCTACGAGCAGTACTTC.

The V call is TRBV9, the J call TRBJ1-1, with 7 bases fitting TRBD1. This CDR3 is 14 amino acids long. Losses at the gene ends were 3 bases for V and 11 bases for J; bases not matched to a gene: 13. Germline CDR1 reads SGDLS; CDR2 reads YYNGEE. This CDR3 is CASSEDREGLGAFF. The DNA for the CDR3 is TGTGCCAGCAGCGAAGACAGGGAAGGTCTGGGGGCTTTCTTT.

This clonotype occurred a few times. V and J are TRBV27 and TRBJ1-6; D is ambiguous. The CDR3 is 19 residues long. Trimming stripped 6 bases from V and 0 bases from J, with 21 bases between. Looked up from germline, CDR1 is MNHEY and CDR2 is SMNVEV (reference sequence). In DNA form, the CDR3 reads TGTGCCAGCAGCCCGTGGCCCCGATTCGAAAGCTCCTATAATTCACCCCTCCACTTT. Its protein is CASSPWPRFESSYNSPLHF.

This clonotype was counted only a few times. The chain is built from TRBV25-1 and TRBJ2-2; 9 bases fit TRBD1. The CDR3 has 15 residues. Germline V gives CDR1 MGHDK, CDR2 SYGVNS. V lost 7 bases and J lost 7; bases outside the gene matches: 10. In nucleotides, the CDR3 is TGTGCCAGCACCGGGACAGGGAGTTTTGGCGGGGAGCTGTTTTTT. Translation: CASTGTGSFGGELFF.

The chain recombines TRBV4-3 with TRBJ2-7; TRBD1 is a possible D gene (6 bases). This CDR3 contains 14 residues. Germline-derived CDR1 and CDR2 are LGHNA and YSLEER. V was pared by 3 bases and J by 3 bases, with 12 bases between. Here the CDR3 reads CASSHGTQNYEQYF. DNA for the CDR3: TGCGCCAGCAGCCACGGGACACAGAACTACGAGCAGTACTTC.

The chain links TRBV28 to TRBJ2-7; 7 bases match TRBD1. Germline CDR1 is MDHEN and CDR2 is SYDVKM. CDR3 length: 14 amino acids. V trimming: 6 bases; J trimming: 4 bases; junction bases outside the gene matches: 9. The DNA for the CDR3 is TGTGCCAGCAGGAACCCCGGGACAGCATACGAGCAGTACTTC. It translates to CASRNPGTAYEQYF.

The V gene is TRBV29-1, the J gene TRBJ2-3; D may be TRBD2 (6 bases). V dropped 6 bases and J dropped 10 bases, with 14 bases sitting between them. The V gene's germline CDR1 is SQVTM and CDR2 ANQGSEA. The CDR3 contains 11 residues. This CDR3 is CSVRWGDPQYF. The CDR3 DNA sequence: TGCAGCGTCCGGTGGGGGGATCCGCAGTATTTT.